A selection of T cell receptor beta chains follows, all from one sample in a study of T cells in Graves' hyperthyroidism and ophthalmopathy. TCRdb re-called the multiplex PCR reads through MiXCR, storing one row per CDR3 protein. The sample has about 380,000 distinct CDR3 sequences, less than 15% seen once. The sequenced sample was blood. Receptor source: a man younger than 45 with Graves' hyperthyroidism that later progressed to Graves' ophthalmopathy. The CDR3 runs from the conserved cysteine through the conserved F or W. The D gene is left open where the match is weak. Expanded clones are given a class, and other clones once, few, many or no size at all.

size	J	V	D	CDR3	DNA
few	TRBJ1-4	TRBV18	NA	CASSPPELGRPEKLFF	TGTGCCAGCTCACCACCAGAACTCGGACGGCCAGAAAAACTGTTTTTT
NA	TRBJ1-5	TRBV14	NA	CASSQDSGTDIVYSNQPQHF	TGTGCCAGCAGCCAAGATTCCGGGACCGATATCGTTTATAGCAATCAGCCCCAGCATTTT
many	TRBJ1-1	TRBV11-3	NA	CASSERTNTEAFF	TGTGCCAGCAGCGAACGGACGAACACTGAAGCTTTCTTT
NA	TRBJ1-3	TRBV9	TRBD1	CASSAWTGNSGNTIYF	TGTGCCAGCAGCGCCTGGACAGGCAACTCTGGAAACACCATATATTTT
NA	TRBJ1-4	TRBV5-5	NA	CASSPFPDGLFF	TGTGCCAGCAGCCCCTTCCCAGACGGACTGTTTTTT
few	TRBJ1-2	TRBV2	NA	CANPPGQNYGYTF	TGTGCCAACCCCCCAGGACAGAACTATGGCTACACCTTC
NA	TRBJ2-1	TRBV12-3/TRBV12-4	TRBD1	CASSLYRGHNEQFF	TGTGCCAGCAGTTTATACAGGGGACACAATGAGCAGTTCTTC
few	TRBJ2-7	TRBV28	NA	CANSPSVRGEQYF	TGTGCCAACTCTCCCTCGGTTAGGGGCGAGCAGTACTTC
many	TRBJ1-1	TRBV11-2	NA	CASSPDDGGAFF	TGTGCCAGCAGCCCGGACGACGGGGGAGCTTTCTTT
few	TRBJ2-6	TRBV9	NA	CASSVEPRNSGANVLTF	TGTGCCAGCAGCGTAGAGCCCCGAAACTCTGGGGCCAACGTCCTGACTTTC
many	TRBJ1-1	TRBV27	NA	CASSLTGPHAAFF	TGTGCCAGCAGTTTAACGGGACCGCATGCAGCTTTCTTT
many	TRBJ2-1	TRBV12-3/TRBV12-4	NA	CASSFGRDNEQFF	TGTGCCAGCAGTTTCGGACGAGACAATGAGCAGTTCTTC
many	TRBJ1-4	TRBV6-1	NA	CASSVLGGTNEKLFF	TGTGCCAGCAGTGTCCTGGGGGGGACTAATGAAAAACTGTTTTTT
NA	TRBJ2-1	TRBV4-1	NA	CASSQDLSGQFF	TGCGCCAGCAGCCAAGATTTGTCCGGGCAGTTCTTC
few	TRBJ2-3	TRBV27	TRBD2	CASSLGLLAGNTDTQYF	TGTGCCAGCAGTTTAGGCCTACTAGCGGGGAACACAGATACGCAGTATTTT
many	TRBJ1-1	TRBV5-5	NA	CASSLSGGRNTEAFF	TGTGCCAGCAGCTTGTCCGGGGGGCGAAACACTGAAGCTTTCTTT
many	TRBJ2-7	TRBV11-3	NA	CASSSALGYAYEQYF	TGTGCCAGCAGCTCAGCCCTAGGTTACGCCTACGAGCAGTACTTC
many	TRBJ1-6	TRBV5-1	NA	CASRATGSSYNSPLHF	TGCGCCAGCAGAGCTACAGGGAGCTCCTATAATTCACCCCTCCACTTT
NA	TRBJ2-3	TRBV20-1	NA	CSARQGSTDTQYF	TGCAGTGCTAGACAGGGGAGCACAGATACGCAGTATTTT
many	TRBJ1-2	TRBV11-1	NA	CASSLGVGPHYGYTF	TGTGCCAGCAGCCTAGGGGTGGGACCCCACTATGGCTACACCTTC
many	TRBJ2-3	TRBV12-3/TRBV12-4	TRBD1	CASSFGSWTGKGDTQYF	TGTGCCAGCAGTTTTGGGTCTTGGACAGGGAAGGGAGATACGCAGTATTTT
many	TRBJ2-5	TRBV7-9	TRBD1	CASAGTVETQYF	TGTGCCAGCGCCGGGACAGTAGAGACCCAGTACTTC
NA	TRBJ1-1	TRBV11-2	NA	CASSPAVMNTEAFF	TGTGCCAGCAGCCCCGCAGTCATGAACACTGAAGCTTTCTTT
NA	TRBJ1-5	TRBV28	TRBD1	CASSSGQGYQPQHF	TGTGCCAGCAGTTCTGGACAGGGATATCAGCCCCAGCATTTT
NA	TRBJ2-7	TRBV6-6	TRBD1	CASRYSGQGAYEQYF	TGTGCCAGCAGATACTCGGGACAGGGAGCCTACGAGCAGTACTTC
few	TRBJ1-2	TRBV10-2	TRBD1	CASSEAGTGGNGYTF	TGCGCCAGCAGTGAGGCCGGGACAGGGGGGAATGGCTACACCTTC
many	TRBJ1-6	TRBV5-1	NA	CASSFIRGLSPLHF	TGCGCCAGCAGCTTTATCAGGGGACTGTCACCCCTCCACTTT
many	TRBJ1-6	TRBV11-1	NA	CASSFADNSPLHF	TGTGCCAGCAGCTTTGCAGATAATTCACCCCTCCACTTT
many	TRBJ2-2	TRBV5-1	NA	CASSLDMGNTGELFF	TGCGCCAGCAGCTTGGATATGGGGAACACCGGGGAGCTGTTTTTT
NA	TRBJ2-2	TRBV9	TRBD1	CASSVAGTGGTGELFF	TGTGCCAGCAGCGTAGCCGGGACAGGGGGCACCGGGGAGCTGTTTTTT
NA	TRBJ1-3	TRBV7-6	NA	CASSLTGSSSGNTIYF	TGTGCCAGCAGCTTGACAGGCTCGAGCTCTGGAAACACCATATATTTT
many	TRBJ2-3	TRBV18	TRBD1	CASSPTGVRDTQYF	TGTGCCAGCTCACCGACAGGGGTGAGAGATACGCAGTATTTT
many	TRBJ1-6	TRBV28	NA	CASSFVSDNSPLHF	TGTGCCAGCAGTTTCGTATCTGATAATTCACCCCTCCACTTT
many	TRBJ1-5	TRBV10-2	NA	CASSEGWGEGQPQHF	TGCGCCAGCAGTGAGGGGTGGGGGGAAGGGCAGCCCCAGCATTTT